This entry describes one T cell receptor beta chain. Antigen specificity is unknown. For TCR beta, libraries came from quantitative 5'-RACE with molecular barcodes. TCRdb passed the 5' RACE reads through MiXCR, listing each CDR3 protein once. The data show around 230,000 distinct CDR3 sequences, under 8.5% seen once. Deletions cut 5 bases from V and 0 bases from J, with 9 bases between. This CDR3 is built from 13 residues. Germline CDR1 reads SGHRS; CDR2 reads YFSETQ. This entry belongs to a study of CD8 T cells in ankylosing spondylitis. Study conclusions and caveats: Apparently characteristic of ankylosing spondylitis blood was a TCR beta motif (roughly eight highly homologous variants). In peripheral blood, disease-linked CD8+ clones occurred at relatively low frequencies. Reportedly, matched ankylosing spondylitis synovial fluid was significantly enriched for disease-linked clones.

The V and J genes are TRBV5-1 and TRBJ2-7; no firm D call. The sequenced material came from blood, either unsorted or a sorted T cell fraction (not recorded which). This TCR derives from a female donor with ankylosing spondylitis or in good health (not recorded which). The CDR3 protein is CASRDQVSYEQYF. In nucleotides, the CDR3 is TGCGCCAGCAGGGACCAAGTCTCCTACGAGCAGTACTTC.